A single sample gave rise to the 3 T cell receptor beta chains below, sequenced in a study of cytomegalovirus exposure and HLA in healthy donors. Sequencing was performed with immunoSEQ multiplex PCR; in TCRdb, only in-frame clones are kept and a portion is missing. The data show some 80,000 clones, 85% to 95% seen once. The sample consisted of PBMCs. The receptors shown here come from a woman aged 18-29 years in good health and CMV-seronegative.

The gene calls are TRBV5-1 and TRBJ2-5, with 11 bases lining up with TRBD1. Germline-derived CDR1 and CDR2 are SGHRS and YFSETQ. With V trimmed by 3 bases and J by 5 bases, 9 bases remained unmatched. This CDR3 contains 16 residues. CDR3 coding DNA: TGCGCCAGCAGCTGGGGGACAGGGGGGTATGGGGAGACCCAGTACTTC. Its translation is CASSWGTGGYGETQYF.

The genes are TRBV5-1 and TRBJ2-1, with a tentative D call TRBD2 (6 bases). V was clipped by 4 bases and J by 0 bases, with 14 bases between them. The CDR3 runs to 16 residues. The germline V gene encodes CDR1 SGHRS and CDR2 YFSETQ. The CDR3 DNA reads TGCGCCAGCAGCGAGATAGCGGATAGCTCCTACAATGAGCAGTTCTTC. This sequence encodes CASSEIADSSYNEQFF.

With respect to this clone: Distinct nucleotide sequences in the sample also encode this CDR3. This chain links TRBV5-1 with TRBJ1-1; 8 bases are a match to TRBD1. The germline gives CDR1 SGHRS, CDR2 YFSETQ. This CDR3 is 15 amino acids long. The trim removed 4 bases at V and 2 bases at J, leaving 7 bases unmatched. Here the CDR3 reads CASSLDGQGNTEAFF. The CDR3 DNA reads TGCGCCAGCAGCCTAGACGGACAGGGAAACACTGAAGCTTTCTTT.